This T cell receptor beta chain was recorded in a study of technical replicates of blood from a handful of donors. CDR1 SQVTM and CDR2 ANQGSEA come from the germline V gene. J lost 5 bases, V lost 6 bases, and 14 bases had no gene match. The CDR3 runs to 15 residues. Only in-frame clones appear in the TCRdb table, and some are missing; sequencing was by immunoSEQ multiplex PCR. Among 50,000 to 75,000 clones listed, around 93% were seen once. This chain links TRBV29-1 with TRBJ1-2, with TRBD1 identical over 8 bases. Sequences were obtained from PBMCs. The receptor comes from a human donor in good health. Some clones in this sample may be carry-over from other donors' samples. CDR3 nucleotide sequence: TGCAGCGTGGGGCAGGGGGCCGACGTGAGGTATGGCTACACCTTC. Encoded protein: CSVGQGADVRYGYTF.